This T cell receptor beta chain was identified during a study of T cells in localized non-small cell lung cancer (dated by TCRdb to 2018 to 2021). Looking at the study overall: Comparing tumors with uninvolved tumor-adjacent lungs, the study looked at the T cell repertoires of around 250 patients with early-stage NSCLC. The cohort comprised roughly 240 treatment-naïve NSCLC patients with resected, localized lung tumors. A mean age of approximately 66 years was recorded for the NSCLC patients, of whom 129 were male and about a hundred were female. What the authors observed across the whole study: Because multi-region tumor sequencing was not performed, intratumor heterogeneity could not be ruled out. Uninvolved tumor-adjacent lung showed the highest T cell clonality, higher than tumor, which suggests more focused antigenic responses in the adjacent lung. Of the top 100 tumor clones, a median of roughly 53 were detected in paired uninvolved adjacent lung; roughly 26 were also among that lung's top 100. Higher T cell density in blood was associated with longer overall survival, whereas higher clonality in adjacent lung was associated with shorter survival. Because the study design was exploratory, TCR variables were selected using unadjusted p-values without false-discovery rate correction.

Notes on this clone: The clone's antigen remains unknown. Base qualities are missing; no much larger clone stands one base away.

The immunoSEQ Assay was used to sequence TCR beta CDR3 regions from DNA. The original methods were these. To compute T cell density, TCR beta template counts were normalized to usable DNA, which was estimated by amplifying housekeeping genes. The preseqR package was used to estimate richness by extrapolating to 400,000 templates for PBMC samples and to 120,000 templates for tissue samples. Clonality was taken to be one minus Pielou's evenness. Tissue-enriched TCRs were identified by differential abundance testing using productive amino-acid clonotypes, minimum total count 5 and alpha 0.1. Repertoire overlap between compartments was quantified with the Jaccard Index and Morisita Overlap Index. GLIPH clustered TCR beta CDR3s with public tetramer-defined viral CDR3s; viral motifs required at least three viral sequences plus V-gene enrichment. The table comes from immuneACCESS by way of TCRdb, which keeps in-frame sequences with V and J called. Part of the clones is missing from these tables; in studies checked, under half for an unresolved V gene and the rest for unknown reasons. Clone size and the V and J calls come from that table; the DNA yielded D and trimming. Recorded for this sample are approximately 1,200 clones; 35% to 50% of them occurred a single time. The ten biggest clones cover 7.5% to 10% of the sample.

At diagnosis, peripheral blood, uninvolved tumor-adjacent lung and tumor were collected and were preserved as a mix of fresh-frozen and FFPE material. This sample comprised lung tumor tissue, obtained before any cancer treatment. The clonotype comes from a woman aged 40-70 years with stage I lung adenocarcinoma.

The sequence in DNA is TGTGCCAGCTCACCTAAGGAGGATACGCAGTATTTT. This translates into CASSPKEDTQYF. Recombination connected TRBV18 to TRBJ2-3; the D segment cannot be called with confidence. V was cut back by 3 bases and J by 6 bases, leaving a gap of 7 bases between them. CDR1 and CDR2 are read off the germline V gene as KGHSH and LQKENI. The CDR3 has 12 amino acids, counting the end cysteine and phenylalanine. Here the CDR3 DNA is all that survives: 36 bases in frame from base 1.